Listed below are T cell receptor beta chains from one sample, sequenced in a study of blood T cell repertoires in COVID-19. Sequencing was performed with immunoSEQ multiplex PCR; in TCRdb, only in-frame clones are kept and a portion is missing. The sample holds about 94,000 clones, approximately 80% seen once. Input material: peripheral blood. The receptors shown here come from a human donor in a cohort sampled during active COVID-19. CDR3s leave out the opening cysteine and the closing phenylalanine or tryptophan.

V,J,CDR3
TRBV11-2,TRBJ1-3,ASSSAGDTIY
TRBV7-9,TRBJ2-5,ASTLAGGGQETQY
TRBV28,TRBJ1-2,ASSSLGYT
TRBV10-1,TRBJ1-6,ASSPGQGSPLH
TRBV20-1,TRBJ1-5,SASAGGNQPQH
TRBV21-1,TRBJ1-5,ASSTDSRYSNQPQH
TRBV7-2,TRBJ2-5,ASSLASGRETQY
TRBV19,TRBJ2-6,ASSAGTSSGANVLT
TRBV6-5,TRBJ1-1,ASSYIGGNTEAF
TRBV7-9,TRBJ1-5,ASSPGTASNQPQH
TRBV27,TRBJ2-7,ASSLRSGYEQY
TRBV10-1,TRBJ2-7,ASRDANSGEYEQY
TRBV2,TRBJ1-1,ASVRGSQNTEAF
TRBV5-1,TRBJ2-5,ASSLVGQQETQY
TRBV10-2,TRBJ2-7,ASSAPSGGSEQY
TRBV9,TRBJ1-3,ASSVGGRSALGNTIY
TRBV21-1,TRBJ1-5,ASSWRDQPQH
TRBV6-5,TRBJ1-2,ATQQGRANYGYT
TRBV5-1,TRBJ2-6,ASSSGTGTSNSGANVLT
TRBV28,TRBJ1-2,ASSDYGYT
TRBV7-3,TRBJ2-3,ASSLSPMGLAGESHADTQY
TRBV28,TRBJ2-7,ASSLGQSYEQY
TRBV18,TRBJ1-2,ASRTGGNQDGYT
TRBV6-6,TRBJ1-6,ASSRLDRGGFSPLH
TRBV5-4,TRBJ2-3,ASSRSGQSTDTQY
TRBV4-1,TRBJ2-7,ASSQNPTDNEQY
TRBV6-4,TRBJ1-1,ASSPGGQPTEAF
TRBV7-3,TRBJ2-3,ASSLVLANSTDTQY
TRBV7-2,TRBJ2-3,ASSPVGTDTQY
TRBV6-1,TRBJ2-7,ASSEQASYEQY
TRBV6-5,TRBJ2-7,ASSLLADTYEQY
TRBV11-3,TRBJ2-7,ASSLVALAVSYEQY
TRBV3-1/TRBV3-2,TRBJ1-1,ASSRRTGIEAF
TRBV7-9,TRBJ1-5,ASSPIGTANQPQH
TRBV9,TRBJ2-7,ASSVETAITYEQY
TRBV6-6,TRBJ1-5,ASSRGGSNQPQH
TRBV9,TRBJ2-2,ASSVGLAGSNTGELF
TRBV3-1/TRBV3-2,TRBJ2-7,ASSQELTSDSYEQY
TRBV25-1,TRBJ1-4,ASSARLTNEKLF
TRBV18,TRBJ1-5,ASSPPGSSGSNQPQH
TRBV6-6,TRBJ1-2,ASRQRDTGGLGYT
TRBV6-5,TRBJ1-2,ASIRSQTGNRGYT
TRBV24-1,TRBJ2-7,ATSDSAAGEKGEQY
TRBV27,TRBJ1-5,ASSWGEGNQPQH
TRBV28,TRBJ1-2,ASTTGGQLNYGYT
TRBV18,TRBJ1-2,ASSPQVDGYT